One and the same sample provided the 25 T cell receptor beta chains below, sequenced in a study of T-cell memory formation after mild COVID-19. A single record per CDR3 protein comes from TCRdb applying MiXCR to the 5' RACE reads. The sample lists 30,000 or so distinct CDR3 sequences, roughly 20% occurring once. The specimen was PBMCs or a T cell subset sorted from them (not recorded which). Every receptor here comes from an adult who had mild COVID-19 (a few samples of this study predate the infection). Cell type and time point are not known.

CDR3: CASSLGAGSSYEQYF. CDR3 coding DNA: TGTGCCAGCAGCTTAGGAGCGGGGAGCTCCTACGAGCAGTACTTC. V gene TRBV7-2 combines with J gene TRBJ2-7; 7 bases are shared with TRBD2. Germline values: CDR1 SGHTA, CDR2 FQGNSA. The CDR3 contains 15 residues. Losses at the gene ends were 1 base for V and 0 bases for J; bases not matched to a gene: 3.

This clonotype was found many times. The CDR3 region is CATSRDLSGTGETQYF. The CDR3 nucleotides read TGTGCCACCAGCAGAGATTTAAGCGGGACAGGGGAGACCCAGTACTTC. The rearrangement joins TRBV15 to TRBJ2-5; 9 bases map to TRBD1. V lost 0 bases to trimming and J lost 5 bases; unmatched junction nucleotides: 7. Germline V gene sequence: CDR1 LNHNV, CDR2 YYDKDF (reference sequence). The CDR3 runs 16 residues.

This clonotype was detected only a few times. The chain has TRBV2 and TRBJ2-2; D not resolved. Trimming took off 1 base at V and 2 bases at J, with 11 bases between the two ends. Germline V gene lookup returns CDR1 SNHLY and CDR2 FYNNEI. The CDR3 runs to 16 residues. This CDR3 reads CASSEVRSANTGELFF. The CDR3 bases are TGTGCCAGCAGTGAAGTGAGGAGCGCCAACACCGGGGAGCTGTTTTTT.

Concerning this clonotype itself: Possible read error: a much larger clone is one base away. The CDR3 DNA reads TGCGACAGCAGCGCCCGGGGGACAGCTAACTATGGCTACACCTTC. This encodes CDSSARGTANYGYTF. V gene TRBV5-1 combines with J gene TRBJ1-2; TRBD1 aligns across 7 bases. The CDR3 is 15 residues long. Per the germline V gene, CDR1 is SGHRS and CDR2 is YFSETQ.

This clonotype was seen at least ten times. V usage is TRBV6-6 and J usage is TRBJ1-2, with D possibly matching TRBD1 (5 bases). This CDR3 region has 11 residues. Trimming took 10 bases from V and 3 from J, leaving 9 bases between them. CDR1 MNHNY and CDR2 SVGAGI come from the germline V gene (reference sequence). The CDR3: CATQDDYGYTF. The CDR3 nucleotides read TGTGCCACACAGGACGACTATGGCTACACCTTC.

The rearrangement uses TRBV4-1 and TRBJ1-1; tentatively, D is TRBD1 (5 bases). This CDR3 contains 15 residues. Germline V gene data show CDR1 as MGHRA and CDR2 as YSYEKL. V lost 4 bases and J 3 bases, leaving 15 bases between the germline ends. This CDR3 reads CASSPGTGTDTEAFF. The CDR3 region has the DNA TGCGCCAGCAGCCCCGGGACGGGGACTGACACTGAAGCTTTCTTT.

This clonotype has at least ten counts. V usage is TRBV7-9 and J usage is TRBJ2-7; D is undetermined. V lost 5 bases to trimming and J lost 3 bases, with 11 bases between them. The germline V gene encodes CDR1 SEHNR and CDR2 FQNEAQ (reference sequence). The CDR3 is made up of 13 amino acids. The CDR3 sequence is CASSRTRYYEQYF. CDR3 nucleotides: TGTGCCAGCAGCAGGACCAGGTACTACGAGCAGTACTTC.

This clonotype was seen ten or more times. The gene calls are TRBV20-1 and TRBJ2-1; D perhaps matches TRBD2 (6 bases). The CDR3 loop spans 12 amino acids. Trimming removed 6 bases at V and 8 bases at J, with 14 bases between. Germline V gene lookup returns CDR1 DFQATT and CDR2 SNEGSKA (reference sequence). The CDR3 region is CSAISGRDEQFF. The CDR3 region has the DNA TGCAGTGCCATTTCCGGGAGAGATGAGCAGTTCTTC.

This clonotype was found many times. The chain is built from TRBV27 and TRBJ2-1; possibly TRBD1 or TRBD2 for D (5 bases each). Germline assignment: CDR1 MNHEY and CDR2 SMNVEV (reference sequence). V was pared by 5 bases and J by 9 bases, with 14 bases between. This CDR3 spans 13 amino acids. CDR3 protein: CASSLRPGTEQFF. In nucleotides, the CDR3 is TGTGCCAGCAGTCTCCGGCCTGGGACTGAGCAGTTCTTC.

Ten or more counts support this clonotype. J is TRBJ1-1 and V is TRBV11-3; D gene ambiguous. Germline V gene sequence: CDR1 SGHNT, CDR2 YENEEA. Deletions cut 5 bases from V and 1 base from J, with 11 bases between. The CDR3 runs to 14 residues. The CDR3 here is CASSRPPGNTEAFF. DNA of the CDR3: TGTGCCAGCAGCCGTCCCCCAGGGAACACTGAAGCTTTCTTT.

This clonotype was observed many times. This chain connects TRBV6-2 or TRBV6-3 to TRBJ1-2; a possible D gene is TRBD1 (5 bases). The CDR3 length is 13 residues. Germline values: CDR1 MNHEY, CDR2 SVGEGT. V dropped 5 bases and J dropped 5 bases, with 12 bases sitting between them. The CDR3 sequence is CASSDNRIYGYTF. The CDR3 DNA is TGTGCCAGCAGTGACAACAGGATTTATGGCTACACCTTC.

The genes are TRBV9 and TRBJ2-7, with TRBD2 matching over 8 bases. Trimming at V came to 4 bases and at J to 2 bases, leaving 8 bases not matched to a gene. Per germline, CDR1 SGDLS and CDR2 YYNGEE. This CDR3 has 15 residues. Written as DNA, the CDR3 is TGTGCCAGCAGCCCAGCGGGACTAGACACCTACGAGCAGTACTTC. Translation: CASSPAGLDTYEQYF.

In regard to this clonotype: A much larger clone lies one base from this, so it may be a read error. The J gene is TRBJ2-5, the V gene TRBV27; possible D gene TRBD2, 6 bases. Germline V gene data show CDR1 as MNHEY and CDR2 as SMNVEV (reference sequence). V was clipped by 5 bases and J by 5 bases, with 21 bases between them. The CDR3 is made up of 16 amino acids. The CDR3 sequence: CASSPNLRGAGETQYF. DNA for the CDR3: TGTGCCAGCAGTCCCAACTTGCGCGGGGCGGGGGAGACCCAGTACTTC.

The V gene is TRBV4-1, the J gene TRBJ1-5, with TRBD1 matching over 7 bases. This CDR3 contains 17 residues. The trim removed 0 bases at V and 5 bases at J, leaving 10 bases unmatched. Germline CDR1 is MGHRA and CDR2 is YSYEKL. The CDR3 loop is CASSQDPDRAVDQPQHF. DNA for the CDR3: TGCGCCAGCAGCCAAGATCCTGACAGGGCGGTTGATCAGCCCCAGCATTTT.

This clonotype was seen ten or more times. The genes are TRBV7-6 and TRBJ2-7; the D is unclear. This CDR3 comprises 12 residues. Germline CDR1 reads SGHVS; CDR2 reads FNYEAQ. Trimming pared 6 bases from V and 7 bases from J, leaving 13 bases between. The CDR3 spells CASSQPPGEQYF. CDR3 nucleotides: TGTGCCAGCAGTCAGCCCCCTGGAGAGCAGTACTTC.

This clonotype was recorded many times. The chain carries TRBV15 and TRBJ2-1, with TRBD2 identical over 7 bases. There are 17 residues in the CDR3. The ends lost 1 base at V and 7 bases at J; junction bases unmatched: 13. CDR1 and CDR2 (germline): LNHNV, YYDKDF (reference sequence). CDR3 bases: TGTGCCACCAGCAGAGCTAGTCCTAGCGGACAATTTAATGAGCAGTTCTTC. It codes for CATSRASPSGQFNEQFF.

This clonotype showed up many times. V and J are TRBV19 and TRBJ1-2; no firm D call. With 5 bases removed from V and 6 bases from J, the gap between germline ends came to 13 bases. Germline CDR1 and CDR2: LNHDA and SQIVND (reference sequence). The CDR3 runs to 13 residues. The CDR3 reads CASSQKLRDGYTF. CDR3 coding DNA: TGTGCCAGTAGTCAAAAATTGCGGGATGGCTACACCTTC.

The chain is built from TRBV20-1 and TRBJ2-7, with TRBD2 as a possible D gene (6 bases). The CDR3 has 13 residues. Germline CDR1 reads DFQATT; CDR2 reads SNEGSKA (reference sequence). V lost 3 bases and J lost 5, with 14 bases in between. DNA for the CDR3: TGCAGTGCTAGGCGGAGGGCTGGAAACGAGCAGTACTTC. Its translation is CSARRRAGNEQYF.

The chain combines TRBV5-1 with TRBJ1-2; TRBD1 agrees at 9 bases. V shed 5 bases, J shed 5 bases, and the junction held 7 bases outside the gene matches. The CDR3 contains 14 residues. CDR1 is SGHRS, CDR2 YFSETQ, per germline. The CDR3 protein is CASRLDRGRYGYTF. The CDR3 DNA is TGCGCCAGCAGGCTGGACAGGGGAAGGTATGGCTACACCTTC.

This clonotype was observed many times. The chain has TRBV7-2 and TRBJ2-5; no clear D gene. Germline V gene sequence: CDR1 SGHTA, CDR2 FQGNSA. V gave up 6 bases and J gave up 7 bases, with 15 bases separating them. The CDR3 length is 13 residues. The CDR3 reads CASRARMGGTQYF. The CDR3 DNA follows: TGTGCCAGCAGGGCCCGGATGGGCGGGACCCAGTACTTC.

This clonotype has a count of ten or more. The CDR3 reads CASIGDISYEQYF. CDR3 nucleotide sequence: TGCGCCAGCATTGGAGATATATCCTACGAGCAGTACTTC. J is TRBJ2-7 and V is TRBV5-1; D gene uncertain. The germline CDR1 and CDR2 sequences are SGHRS and YFSETQ. Trimming removed 6 bases from V and 1 base from J, with 11 bases in between. The CDR3 sequence is 13 residues long.

The J gene is TRBJ1-1, the V gene TRBV29-1, with no clear D. CDR3 size: 13 residues. Looked up from germline, CDR1 is SQVTM and CDR2 is ANQGSEA. Trimming took off 3 bases at V and 4 bases at J, with 12 bases between the two ends. CDR3 region: CSVEEGFGTEAFF. The CDR3 DNA follows: TGCAGCGTTGAGGAGGGATTTGGCACTGAAGCTTTCTTT.

The chain employs TRBV7-8 and TRBJ2-6; TRBD2 might be the D (5 bases). From germline, CDR1 is SGHVS and CDR2 FQNEAQ. This CDR3 has 15 residues. V shed 2 bases and J shed 2 bases, with 7 bases lying between them. In DNA, the CDR3 is TGTGCCAGCAGCTTATGGGGAGCTGGGGCCAACGTCCTGACTTTC. It translates to CASSLWGAGANVLTF.

At least ten counts were recorded for this clonotype. V usage is TRBV18 and J usage is TRBJ2-7, with 9 bases fitting TRBD2. After removal of 2 bases from V and 3 bases from J, the junction contained 8 bases not matched to a gene. CDR1 and CDR2 (germline): KGHSH, LQKENI. The CDR3 is 16 residues long. Written as DNA, the CDR3 is TGTGCCAGCTCACCAGGGCTAGCGGGGACGGGCTACGAGCAGTACTTC. As protein: CASSPGLAGTGYEQYF.

This clonotype was counted many times. This chain links TRBV24-1 with TRBJ1-4; 10 bases map to TRBD1. Looked up from germline, CDR1 is KGHDR and CDR2 is SFDVKD. The CDR3 runs 18 residues. V gave up 3 bases and J gave up 2 bases; unmatched junction bases: 8. The CDR3 DNA is TGTGCCACCAGTGATCCACCGGGACAGGGGAAGACTAATGAAAAACTGTTTTTT. This codes for CATSDPPGQGKTNEKLFF.